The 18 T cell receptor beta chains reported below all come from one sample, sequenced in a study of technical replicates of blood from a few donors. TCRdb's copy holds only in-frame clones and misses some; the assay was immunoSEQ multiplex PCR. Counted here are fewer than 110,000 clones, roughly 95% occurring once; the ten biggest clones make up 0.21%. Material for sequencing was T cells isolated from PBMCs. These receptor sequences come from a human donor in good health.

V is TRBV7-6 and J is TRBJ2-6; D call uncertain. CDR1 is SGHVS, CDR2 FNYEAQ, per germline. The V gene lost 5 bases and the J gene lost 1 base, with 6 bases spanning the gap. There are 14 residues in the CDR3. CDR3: CASSSLSGANVLTF. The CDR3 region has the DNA TGTGCCAGCAGCAGCCTTTCTGGGGCCAACGTCCTGACTTTC.

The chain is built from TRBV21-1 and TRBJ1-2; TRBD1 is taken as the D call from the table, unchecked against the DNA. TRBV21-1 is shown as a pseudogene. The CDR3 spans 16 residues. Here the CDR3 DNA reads TGTGCCAGCAGCAAAAATGGACAGGGAACTAACTATGGCTACACCTTC. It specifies CASSKNGQGTNYGYTF.

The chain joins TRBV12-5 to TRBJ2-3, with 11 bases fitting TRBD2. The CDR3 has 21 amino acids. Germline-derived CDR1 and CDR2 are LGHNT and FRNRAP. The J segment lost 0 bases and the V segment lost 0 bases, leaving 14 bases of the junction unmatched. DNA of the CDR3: TGTGCTAGTGGTTTGGTAATAACTAGCGGGGGCCTTAGTCCTAGCACAGATACGCAGTATTTT. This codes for CASGLVITSGGLSPSTDTQYF.

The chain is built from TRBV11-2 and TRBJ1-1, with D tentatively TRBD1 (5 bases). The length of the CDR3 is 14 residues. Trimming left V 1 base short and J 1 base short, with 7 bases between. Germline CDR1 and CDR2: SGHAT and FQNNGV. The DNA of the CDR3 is TGTGCCAGCAGCTTAGCCGGGGGGAACACTGAAGCTTTCTTT. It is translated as CASSLAGGNTEAFF.

The CDR3 loop is CASSGGQINQPQHF. CDR3 DNA: TGTGCCAGCAGCGGAGGACAGATCAATCAGCCCCAGCATTTT. The chain links TRBV7-6 to TRBJ1-5; weak D call: TRBD1 (6 bases). The CDR3 has 14 residues. V was clipped by 5 bases and J by 3 bases, with 11 bases between them. Per germline, CDR1 SGHVS and CDR2 FNYEAQ.

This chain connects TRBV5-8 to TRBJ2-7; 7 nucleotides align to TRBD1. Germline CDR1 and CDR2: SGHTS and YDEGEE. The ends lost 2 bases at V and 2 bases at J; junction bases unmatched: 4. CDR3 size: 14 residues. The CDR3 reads CASSFEGAPYEQYF. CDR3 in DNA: TGTGCCAGCAGCTTCGAGGGGGCTCCCTACGAGCAGTACTTC.

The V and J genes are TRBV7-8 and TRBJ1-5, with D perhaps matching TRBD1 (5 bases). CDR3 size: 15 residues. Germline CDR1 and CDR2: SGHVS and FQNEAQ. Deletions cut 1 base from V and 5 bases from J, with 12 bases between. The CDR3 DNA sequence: TGTGCCAGCAGCTTAGTAGGGGTCCGCGATCAGCCCCAGCATTTT. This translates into CASSLVGVRDQPQHF. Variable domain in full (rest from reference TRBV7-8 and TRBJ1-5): GAGVSQSPRYKVAKRGQDVALRCDPISGHVSLFWYQQALGQGPEFLTYFQNEAQLDKSGLPSDRFFAERPEGSVSTLKIQRTQQEDSAVYLCASSLVGVRDQPQHFGDGTRLSIL.

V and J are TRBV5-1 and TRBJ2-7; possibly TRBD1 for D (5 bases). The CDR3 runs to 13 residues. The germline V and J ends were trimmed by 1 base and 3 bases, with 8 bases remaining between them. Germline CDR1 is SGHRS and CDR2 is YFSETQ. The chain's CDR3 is CASSLSQDYEQYF. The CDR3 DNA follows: TGCGCCAGCAGCTTGTCACAGGACTACGAGCAGTACTTC.

CDR3 nucleotide sequence: TGTGCCAGCAGTGTGGGGCTAGCGGGAGTGGAGACCCAGTACTTC. This codes for CASSVGLAGVETQYF. The rearrangement joins TRBV6-1 to TRBJ2-5; the match to TRBD2 covers 10 bases. After removal of 4 bases from V and 5 bases from J, the junction contained 7 bases not matched to a gene. Germline lookup yields CDR1 MNHNS and CDR2 SASEGT. This CDR3 region has 15 residues.

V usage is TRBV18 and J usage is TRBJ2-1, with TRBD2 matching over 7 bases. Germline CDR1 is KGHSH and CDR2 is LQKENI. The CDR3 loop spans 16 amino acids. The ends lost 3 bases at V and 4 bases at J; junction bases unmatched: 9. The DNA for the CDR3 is TGTGCCAGCTCACCTTTTGCGGGAGTTTATTACAATGAGCAGTTCTTC. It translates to CASSPFAGVYYNEQFF.

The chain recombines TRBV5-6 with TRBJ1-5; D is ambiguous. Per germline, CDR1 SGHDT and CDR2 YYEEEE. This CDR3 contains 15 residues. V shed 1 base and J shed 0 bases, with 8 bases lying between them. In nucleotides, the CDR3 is TGTGCCAGCAGCTTGCGCAGGATTAGCAATCAGCCCCAGCATTTT. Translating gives CASSLRRISNQPQHF. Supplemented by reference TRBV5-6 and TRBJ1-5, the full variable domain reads DAGVTQSPTHLIKTRGQQVTLRCSPKSGHDTVSWYQQALGQGPQFIFQYYEEEERQRGNFPDRFSGHQFPNYSSELNVNALLLGDSALYLCASSLRRISNQPQHFGDGTRLSIL.

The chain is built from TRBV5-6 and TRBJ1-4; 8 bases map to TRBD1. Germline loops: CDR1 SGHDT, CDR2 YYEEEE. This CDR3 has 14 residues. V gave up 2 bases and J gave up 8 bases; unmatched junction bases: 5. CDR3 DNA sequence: TGTGCCAGCAGCTTTTCAGGGGGCTTGGAAAAACTGTTTTTT. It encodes CASSFSGGLEKLFF.

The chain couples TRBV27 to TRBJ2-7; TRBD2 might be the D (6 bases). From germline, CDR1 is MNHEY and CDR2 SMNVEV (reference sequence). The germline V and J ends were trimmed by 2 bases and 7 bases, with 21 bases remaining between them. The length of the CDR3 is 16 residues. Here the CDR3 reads CASSLVFEGLGGEQYF. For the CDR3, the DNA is TGTGCCAGCAGTTTAGTTTTTGAGGGACTCGGAGGGGAGCAGTACTTC.

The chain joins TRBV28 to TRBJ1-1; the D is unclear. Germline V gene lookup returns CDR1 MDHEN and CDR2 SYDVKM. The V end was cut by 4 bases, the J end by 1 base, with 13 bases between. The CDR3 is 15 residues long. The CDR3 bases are TGTGCCAGCAGTTCCCCCCAGGTGGCGAACACTGAAGCTTTCTTT. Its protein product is CASSSPQVANTEAFF.

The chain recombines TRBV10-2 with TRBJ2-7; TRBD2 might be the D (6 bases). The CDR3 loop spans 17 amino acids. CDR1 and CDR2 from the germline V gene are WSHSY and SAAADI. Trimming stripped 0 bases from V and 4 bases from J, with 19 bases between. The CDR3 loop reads CASSESKGSGYRYEQYF. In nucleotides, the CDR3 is TGCGCCAGCAGTGAGTCGAAGGGGAGCGGGTATCGGTACGAGCAGTACTTC.

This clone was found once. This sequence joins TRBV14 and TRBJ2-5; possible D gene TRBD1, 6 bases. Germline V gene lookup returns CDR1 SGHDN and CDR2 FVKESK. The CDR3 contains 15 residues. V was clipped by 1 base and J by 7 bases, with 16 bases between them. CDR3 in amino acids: CASSQVGEGGATQYF. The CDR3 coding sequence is TGTGCCAGCAGCCAAGTGGGCGAAGGGGGAGCGACCCAGTACTTC.

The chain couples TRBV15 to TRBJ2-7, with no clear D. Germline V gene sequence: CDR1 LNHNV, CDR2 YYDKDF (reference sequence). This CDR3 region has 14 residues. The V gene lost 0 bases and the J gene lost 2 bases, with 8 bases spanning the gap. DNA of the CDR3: TGTGCCACCAGCAGAGACTCGAACACCTACGAGCAGTACTTC. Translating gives CATSRDSNTYEQYF.

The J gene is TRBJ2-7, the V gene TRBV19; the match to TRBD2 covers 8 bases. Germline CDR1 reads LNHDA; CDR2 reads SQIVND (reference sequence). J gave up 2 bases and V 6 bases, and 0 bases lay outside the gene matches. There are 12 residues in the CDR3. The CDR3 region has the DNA TGTGCCAGTAGCGGGAGGGCCTACGAGCAGTACTTC. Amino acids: CASSGRAYEQYF.